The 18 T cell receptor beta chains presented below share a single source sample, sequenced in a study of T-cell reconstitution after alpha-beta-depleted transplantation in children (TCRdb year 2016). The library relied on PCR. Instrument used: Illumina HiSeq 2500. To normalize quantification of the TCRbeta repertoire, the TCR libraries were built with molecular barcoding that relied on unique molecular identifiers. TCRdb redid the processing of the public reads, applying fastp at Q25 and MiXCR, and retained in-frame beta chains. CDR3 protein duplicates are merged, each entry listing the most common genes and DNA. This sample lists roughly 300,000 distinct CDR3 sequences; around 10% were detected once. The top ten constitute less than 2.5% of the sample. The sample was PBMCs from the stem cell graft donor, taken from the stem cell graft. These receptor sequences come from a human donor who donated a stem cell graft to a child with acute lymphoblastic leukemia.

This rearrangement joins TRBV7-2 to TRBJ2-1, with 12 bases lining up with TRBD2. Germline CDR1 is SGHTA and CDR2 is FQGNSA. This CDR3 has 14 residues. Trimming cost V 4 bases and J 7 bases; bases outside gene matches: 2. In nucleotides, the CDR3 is TGTGCCAGCAGCTGTGGGACTAGCGGGAATGAGCAGTTCTTC. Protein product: CASSCGTSGNEQFF.

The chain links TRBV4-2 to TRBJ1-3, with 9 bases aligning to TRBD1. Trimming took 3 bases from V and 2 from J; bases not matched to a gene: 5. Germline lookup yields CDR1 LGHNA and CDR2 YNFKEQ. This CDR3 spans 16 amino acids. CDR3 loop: CASSHTQGAAGNTIYF. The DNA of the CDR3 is TGTGCCAGCAGCCACACACAGGGGGCGGCTGGAAACACCATATATTTT.

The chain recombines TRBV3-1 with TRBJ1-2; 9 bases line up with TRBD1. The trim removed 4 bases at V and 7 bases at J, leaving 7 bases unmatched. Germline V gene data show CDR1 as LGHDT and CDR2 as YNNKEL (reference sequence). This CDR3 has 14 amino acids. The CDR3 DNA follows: TGTGCCAGCAGCCGCGGACAGGGGAGGGGTGGCTACACCTTC. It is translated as CASSRGQGRGGYTF.

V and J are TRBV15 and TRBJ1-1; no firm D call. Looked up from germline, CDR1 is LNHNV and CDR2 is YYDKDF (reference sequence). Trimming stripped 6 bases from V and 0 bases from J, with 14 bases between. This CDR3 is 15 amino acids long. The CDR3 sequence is CATRSVFGMNTEAFF. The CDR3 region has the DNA TGTGCCACCAGGTCTGTTTTTGGAATGAACACTGAAGCTTTCTTT.

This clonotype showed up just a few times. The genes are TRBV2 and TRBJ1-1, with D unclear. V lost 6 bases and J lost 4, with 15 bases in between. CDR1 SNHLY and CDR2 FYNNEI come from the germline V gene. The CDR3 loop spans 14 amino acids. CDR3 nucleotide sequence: TGTGCCAGCAGGATACCAGGAGAGGGCACTGAAGCTTTCTTT. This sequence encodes CASRIPGEGTEAFF.

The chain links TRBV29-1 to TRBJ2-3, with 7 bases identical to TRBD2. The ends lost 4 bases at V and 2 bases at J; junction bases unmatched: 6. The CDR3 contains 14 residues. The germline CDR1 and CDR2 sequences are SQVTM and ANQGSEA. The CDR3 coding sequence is TGCAGCGTTGGGGGCGGGAGCCCCACAGATACGCAGTATTTT. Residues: CSVGGGSPTDTQYF.

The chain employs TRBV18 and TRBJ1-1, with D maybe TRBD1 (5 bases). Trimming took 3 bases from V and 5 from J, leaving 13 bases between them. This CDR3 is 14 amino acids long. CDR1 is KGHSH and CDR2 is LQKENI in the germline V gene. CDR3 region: CASSPRPGWTEAFF. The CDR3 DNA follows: TGTGCCAGCTCACCCAGGCCAGGGTGGACTGAAGCTTTCTTT.

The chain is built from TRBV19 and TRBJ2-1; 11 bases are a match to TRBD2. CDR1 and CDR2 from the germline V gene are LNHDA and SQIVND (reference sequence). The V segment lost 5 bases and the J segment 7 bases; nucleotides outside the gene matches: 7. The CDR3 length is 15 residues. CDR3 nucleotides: TGTGCCAGTAGTTTAACTAGCGGGAGAGGAAATGAGCAGTTCTTC. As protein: CASSLTSGRGNEQFF. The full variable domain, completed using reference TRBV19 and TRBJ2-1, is DGGITQSPKYLFRKEGQNVTLSCEQNLNHDAMYWYRQDPGQGLRLIYYSQIVNDFQKGDIAEGYSVSREKKESFPLTVTSAQKNPTAFYLCASSLTSGRGNEQFFGPGTRLTVL.

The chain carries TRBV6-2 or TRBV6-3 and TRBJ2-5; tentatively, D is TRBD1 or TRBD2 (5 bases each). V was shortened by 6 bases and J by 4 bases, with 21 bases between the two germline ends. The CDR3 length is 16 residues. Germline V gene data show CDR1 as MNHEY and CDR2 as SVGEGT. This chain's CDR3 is CASSLTLLAGAETQYF. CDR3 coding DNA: TGTGCCAGCAGCCTAACCCTTCTCGCCGGGGCAGAGACCCAGTACTTC.

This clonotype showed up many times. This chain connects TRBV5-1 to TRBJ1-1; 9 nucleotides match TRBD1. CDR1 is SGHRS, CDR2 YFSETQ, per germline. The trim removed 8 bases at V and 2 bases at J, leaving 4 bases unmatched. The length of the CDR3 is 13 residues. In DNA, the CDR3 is TGCGCCAGTACAGGGGGCCATAACACTGAAGCTTTCTTT. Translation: CASTGGHNTEAFF. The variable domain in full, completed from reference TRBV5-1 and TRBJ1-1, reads KAGVTQTPRYLIKTRGQQVTLSCSPISGHRSVSWYQQTPGQGLQFLFEYFSETQRNKGNFPGRFSGRQFSNSRSEMNVSTLELGDSALYLCASTGGHNTEAFFGQGTRLTVV.

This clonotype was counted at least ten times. The CDR3 is CASSLTGWTDTQYF. The CDR3 nucleotides read TGTGCCAGCAGCTTAACAGGATGGACAGATACGCAGTATTTT. The genes are TRBV7-8 and TRBJ2-3; weak D call: TRBD1 (5 bases). Germline-derived CDR1 and CDR2 are SGHVS and FQNEAQ. V was shortened by 2 bases and J by 3 bases, with 9 bases between the two germline ends. CDR3 size: 14 residues.

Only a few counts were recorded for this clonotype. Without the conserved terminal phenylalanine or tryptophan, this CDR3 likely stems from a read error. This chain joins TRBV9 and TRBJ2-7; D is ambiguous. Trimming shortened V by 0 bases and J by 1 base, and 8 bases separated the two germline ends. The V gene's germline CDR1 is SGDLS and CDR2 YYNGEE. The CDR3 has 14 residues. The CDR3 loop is CASSVDGGSYEQYI. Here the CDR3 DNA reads TGTGCCAGCAGCGTAGACGGCGGTTCCTACGAGCAGTACATC.

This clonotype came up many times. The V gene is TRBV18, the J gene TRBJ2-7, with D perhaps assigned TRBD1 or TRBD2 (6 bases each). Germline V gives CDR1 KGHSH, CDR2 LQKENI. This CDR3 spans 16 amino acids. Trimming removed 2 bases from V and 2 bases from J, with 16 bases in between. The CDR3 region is CASSPFIPGEAYEQYF. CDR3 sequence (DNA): TGTGCCAGCTCACCATTTATCCCAGGGGAGGCCTACGAGCAGTACTTC.

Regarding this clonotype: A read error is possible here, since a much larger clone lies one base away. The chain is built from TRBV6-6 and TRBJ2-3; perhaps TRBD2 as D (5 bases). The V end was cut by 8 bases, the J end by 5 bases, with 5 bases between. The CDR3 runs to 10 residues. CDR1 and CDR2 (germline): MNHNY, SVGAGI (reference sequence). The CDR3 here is CASEGDTQYF. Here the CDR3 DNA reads TGTGCCAGCGAGGGAGATACGCAGTATTTT.

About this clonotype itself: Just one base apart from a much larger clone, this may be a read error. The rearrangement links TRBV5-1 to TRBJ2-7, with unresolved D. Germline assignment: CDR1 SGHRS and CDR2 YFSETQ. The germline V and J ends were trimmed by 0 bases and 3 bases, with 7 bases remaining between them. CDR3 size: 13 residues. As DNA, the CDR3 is TGCGCCAGCAGCTTGGAAGCCTACTACGAGCAGTACTTC. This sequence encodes CASSLEAYYEQYF.

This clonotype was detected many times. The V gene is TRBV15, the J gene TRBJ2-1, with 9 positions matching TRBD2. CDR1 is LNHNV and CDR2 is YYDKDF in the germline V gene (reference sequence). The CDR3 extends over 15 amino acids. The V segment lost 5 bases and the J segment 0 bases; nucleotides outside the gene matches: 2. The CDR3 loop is CATSPTSGSYNEQFF. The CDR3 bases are TGTGCCACCAGCCCGACTAGCGGCTCCTACAATGAGCAGTTCTTC.

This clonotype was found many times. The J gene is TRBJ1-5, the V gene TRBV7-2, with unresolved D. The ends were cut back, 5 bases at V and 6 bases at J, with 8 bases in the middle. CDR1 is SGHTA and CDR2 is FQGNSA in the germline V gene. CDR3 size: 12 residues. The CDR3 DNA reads TGTGCCAGCAGCCCCCCGGGTCAGCCCCAGCATTTT. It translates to CASSPPGQPQHF.

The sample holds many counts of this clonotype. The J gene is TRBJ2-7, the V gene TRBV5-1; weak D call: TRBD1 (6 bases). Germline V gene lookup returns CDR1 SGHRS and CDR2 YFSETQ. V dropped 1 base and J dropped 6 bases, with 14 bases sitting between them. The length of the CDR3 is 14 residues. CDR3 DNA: TGCGCCAGCAGCTTGAGTCAGGGGTTCGGCGAGCAGTACTTC. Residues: CASSLSQGFGEQYF.